This TCR beta chain was sequenced during a study of OX40 agonist ivuxolimab in advanced cancers. Study-level background: Ivuxolimab was a fully human IgG2 agonistic monoclonal antibody targeting the costimulatory receptor OX40 (CD134). Intravenous ivuxolimab was administered to patients every 2 weeks at six dose levels: 0.01, 0.1, 0.3, 1.5, 3 and 10 mg/kg. Of the roughly 51 dose-escalation patients, hepatocellular carcinoma was present in approximately 20, melanoma in some 15, renal cell carcinoma in 9 and head and neck cancer in 9. In the dose-escalation cohort, about four fifths of patients were male, and the mean age was 60 years with a range of roughly 20 to 80. Patients were allowed to have had prior anti-PD-1, anti-PD-L1 or anti-CTLA-4 therapy, and 40% of the dose-escalation patients had previously received checkpoint inhibitors. Partial responses occurred in three dose-escalation patients: two with cutaneous melanoma and one with hepatocellular carcinoma. The point of sequencing TCRbeta in the periphery was to test whether ivuxolimab changed TCR sequence diversity and drove clonal T-cell expansion. The paper covers the monotherapy dose-escalation part of the phase I ivuxolimab trial, which included N of about 50 patients. Results the study describes overall, beyond this receptor: Clonal expansion of both CD4+ and CD8+ blood T cells was observed from baseline to week 6 at doses 0.1 to 3.0 mg/kg. In the 0.1-3.0 mg/kg groups, partial responders had among the lowest normalized peripheral clonal expansion, particularly in CD8+ T cells. Low levels of normalized T-cell clonal expansion were also seen in some patients who did not respond. After ivuxolimab, more expanded clones were found on average in CD8+ T cells than in CD4+ T cells. Antigen specificity was not determined for the clonally expanded peripheral T cells.

Genomic DNA was extracted from sorted cells for sequencing of the TCRbeta CDR3 region. TCRbeta CDR3 regions were sequenced using the immunoSEQ Assay. In its TCRdb copy, this immuneACCESS table keeps in-frame sequences only and misses some clones. Where compared with another copy, unresolved V genes explain less than half of these, and the others have no known cause. For this sample there are 70,000 or so clones; almost 90% appear just once. The ten largest clones capture 0.7% to 1% of the sample. Patients with autoimmune disease history or receiving systemic immunosuppression were excluded from the trial. In every dose cohort, peripheral blood was drawn for TCR sequencing at baseline, cycle 4 day 1, and cycle 7 day 1. Samples were obtained from an open-label, multicenter, first-in-human phase I dose-escalation trial of ivuxolimab. The trial enrolled adults with locally advanced or metastatic head and neck squamous cell, hepatocellular, melanoma or renal cell carcinoma. Before TCR sequencing, CD4+ T cells and CD8+ T cells were sorted from peripheral blood as separate populations.

Trimming leaves V shorter by 4 bases and J shorter by 6 bases, with the junction holding 11 bases beyond the gene matches. The CDR3 runs 16 residues from the cysteine to the phenylalanine. The retained sequence is limited to the CDR3, 48 bases, with the frame set at the first base. CDR1 and CDR2 are drawn from the germline V gene: MGHDK, SYGVNS. Worth noting for this clone: Its target antigen remains unknown. Nothing much larger sits one base from this clone, and base qualities are not available.

The sequence is built from TRBV25-1 and TRBJ2-1; 8 central bases correspond to TRBD2. The clonotype originates from an adult with an advanced solid tumor such as melanoma, head and neck, liver or kidney cancer. Specimen: CD4+ or CD8+ T cells sorted from blood, collected in a trial of the OX40 agonist ivuxolimab. The bases read TGTGCCAGCAGTGCCTTGTCGGGAGGGGTCGGCAATGAGCAGTTCTTC. This encodes CASSALSGGVGNEQFF.